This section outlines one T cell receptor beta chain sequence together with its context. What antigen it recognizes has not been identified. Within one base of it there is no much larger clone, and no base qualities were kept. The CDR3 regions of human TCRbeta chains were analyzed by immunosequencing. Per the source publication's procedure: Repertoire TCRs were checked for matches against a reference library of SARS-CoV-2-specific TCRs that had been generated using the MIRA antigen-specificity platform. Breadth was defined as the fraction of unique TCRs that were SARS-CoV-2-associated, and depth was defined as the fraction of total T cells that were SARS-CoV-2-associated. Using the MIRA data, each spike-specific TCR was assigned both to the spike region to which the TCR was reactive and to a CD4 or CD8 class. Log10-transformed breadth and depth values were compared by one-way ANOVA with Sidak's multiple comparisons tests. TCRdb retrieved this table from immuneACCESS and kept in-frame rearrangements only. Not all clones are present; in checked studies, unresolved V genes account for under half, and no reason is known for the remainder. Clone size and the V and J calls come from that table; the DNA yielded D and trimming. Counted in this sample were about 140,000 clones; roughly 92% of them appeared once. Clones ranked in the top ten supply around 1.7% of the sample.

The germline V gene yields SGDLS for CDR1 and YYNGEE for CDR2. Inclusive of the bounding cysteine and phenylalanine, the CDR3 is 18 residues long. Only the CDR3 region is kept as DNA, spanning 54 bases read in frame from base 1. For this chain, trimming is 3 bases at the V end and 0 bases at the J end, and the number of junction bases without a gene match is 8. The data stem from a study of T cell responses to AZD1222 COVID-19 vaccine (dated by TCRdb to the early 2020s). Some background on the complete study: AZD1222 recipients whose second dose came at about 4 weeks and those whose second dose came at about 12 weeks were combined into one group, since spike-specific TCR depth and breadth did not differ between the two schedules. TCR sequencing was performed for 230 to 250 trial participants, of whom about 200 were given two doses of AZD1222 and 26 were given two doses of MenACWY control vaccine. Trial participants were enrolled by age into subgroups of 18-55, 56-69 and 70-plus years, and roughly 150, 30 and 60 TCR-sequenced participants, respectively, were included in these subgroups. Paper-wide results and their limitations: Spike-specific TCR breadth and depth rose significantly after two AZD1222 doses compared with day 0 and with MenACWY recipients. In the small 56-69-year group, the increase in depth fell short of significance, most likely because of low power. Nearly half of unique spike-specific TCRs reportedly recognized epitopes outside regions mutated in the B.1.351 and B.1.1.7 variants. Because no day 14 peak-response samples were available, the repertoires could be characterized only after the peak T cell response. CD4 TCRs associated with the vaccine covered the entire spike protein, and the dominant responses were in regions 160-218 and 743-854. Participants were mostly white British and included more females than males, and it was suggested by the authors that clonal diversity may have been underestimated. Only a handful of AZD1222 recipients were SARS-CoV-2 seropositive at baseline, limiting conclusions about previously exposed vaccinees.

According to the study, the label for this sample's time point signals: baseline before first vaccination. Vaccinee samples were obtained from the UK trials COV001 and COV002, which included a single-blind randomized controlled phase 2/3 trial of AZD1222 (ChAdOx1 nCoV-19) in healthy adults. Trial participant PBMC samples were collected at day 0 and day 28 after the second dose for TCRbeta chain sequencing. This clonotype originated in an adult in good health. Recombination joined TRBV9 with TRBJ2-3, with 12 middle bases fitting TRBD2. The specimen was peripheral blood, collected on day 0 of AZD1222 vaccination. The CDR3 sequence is CASSEGLAGRSSTDTQYF. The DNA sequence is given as TGTGCCAGCAGCGAGGGACTAGCGGGCAGATCTAGCACAGATACGCAGTATTTT.